This T cell receptor beta chain is drawn from a study of human T cells and chemical hapten exposure. Trimming pared 3 bases from V and 2 bases from J, leaving 10 bases between. Germline V gene lookup returns CDR1 MDHEN and CDR2 SYDVKM. This CDR3 spans 14 amino acids. Blood, whole and unfractionated, served as the source for total RNA extraction. MiXCR, applied by TCRdb to the 5' RACE reads, yields one record per CDR3 protein. Of around 100,000 distinct CDR3 sequences in the sample, 15% to 20% are singletons; the top ten hold 2.8%. This clonotype was counted many times. The clonotype was recovered from a human donor in good health. V gene TRBV28 combines with J gene TRBJ1-1; tentatively, D is TRBD1 (6 bases). Here the CDR3 reads CASSFRGINTEAFF. Written as DNA, the CDR3 is TGTGCCAGCAGTTTCAGGGGAATAAACACTGAAGCTTTCTTT.